These T cell receptor beta chains were read from a single sample in a study of regulatory T cells in long-lasting Graves disease. TCRdb re-called the multiplex PCR reads with MiXCR, one entry per CDR3 protein. The sample includes some 500,000 distinct CDR3 sequences, around 15% of them seen just once. These same records also appear under a second study, on T cells in Graves' hyperthyroidism and ophthalmopathy.

The sample consisted of peripheral blood mononuclear cells (PBMCs), taken at new diagnosis, from a patient treated with antithyroid drugs. Receptor source: a middle-aged woman with Graves disease. Both conserved end residues are trimmed from each CDR3. Fields, in order: V gene, clone size, CDR3 length, CDR3 protein. Rows may omit the clone size; those that give it use once, few, many or a size class.

V: TRBV12-3/TRBV12-4; size: many; length: 12; CDR3: ASRHGTSTDTQY
V: TRBV13; size: -; length: 13; CDR3: ASSLGNSWNGELF
V: TRBV11-2; size: many; length: 11; CDR3: ASSPRRDYGYT
V: TRBV7-9; size: many; length: 12; CDR3: ASSIMTGTDTQY
V: TRBV30; size: few; length: 15; CDR3: AWSVRGDFEVNYGYT
V: TRBV19; size: -; length: 13; CDR3: ASSEPPGLPNTIY
V: TRBV5-1; size: few; length: 13; CDR3: ASSPREGSTGELF
V: TRBV5-1; size: few; length: 12; CDR3: SSAASGGSIEQY
V: TRBV11-2; size: many; length: 10; CDR3: ASSLDQAEAF
V: TRBV10-2; size: many; length: 14; CDR3: ASSESASQANTEAF
V: TRBV6-1; size: few; length: 12; CDR3: ASRPGGVGEKLF
V: TRBV15; size: many; length: 11; CDR3: ATSWERQQPQH
V: TRBV12-3/TRBV12-4; size: many; length: 11; CDR3: ASSFAGAYEQY
V: TRBV19; size: few; length: 12; CDR3: ASSMGQPQETQY
V: TRBV29-1; size: few; length: 11; CDR3: SVGSPDPYGYT
V: TRBV3-1; size: many; length: 12; CDR3: ASSLIANTGELF
V: TRBV11-3; size: many; length: 13; CDR3: ASSLGRGLGTEAF
V: TRBV5-1; size: many; length: 14; CDR3: ASSLESGQHSYEQY
V: TRBV6-1; size: -; length: 13; CDR3: ASSMGQGGYNEQF
V: TRBV12-3/TRBV12-4; size: -; length: 10; CDR3: ASRQTNYGYT
V: TRBV29-1; size: -; length: 11; CDR3: SVEQGLSYEQY
V: TRBV5-1; size: many; length: 11; CDR3: ASSPDSTDTQY
V: TRBV6-2/TRBV6-3; size: many; length: 11; CDR3: ASSGEGVGEQF
V: TRBV5-1; size: few; length: 14; CDR3: ASSLIDSSYNSPLH
V: TRBV11-2; size: many; length: 13; CDR3: ASSLVGSTNEKLF
V: TRBV15; size: many; length: 13; CDR3: ATSGRAWYQETQY
V: TRBV30; size: -; length: 14; CDR3: AWSATRTSFTGELF
V: TRBV6-1; size: few; length: 17; CDR3: ASSAQRGGTILAKNIQY
V: TRBV12-3/TRBV12-4; size: many; length: 11; CDR3: ASKVTGLETQY
V: TRBV6-1; size: -; length: 12; CDR3: ASGSTGPNYGYT
V: TRBV20-1; size: many; length: 13; CDR3: SAQRIILPGDTQY
V: TRBV6-1; size: -; length: 14; CDR3: ASSSLLRGNTDTQY
V: TRBV27; size: -; length: 12; CDR3: ASSFWGGANEQF
V: TRBV27; size: many; length: 17; CDR3: ASSRTSGGASRASDTQY
V: TRBV20-1; size: few; length: 14; CDR3: SARDPTRFSGNTIY
V: TRBV20-1; size: few; length: 12; CDR3: SAAYGGSSYEQY
V: TRBV5-1; size: many; length: 15; CDR3: ASSPQGGGLSSYEQY
V: TRBV20-1; size: -; length: 13; CDR3: SAQLGGTGANVLT
V: TRBV24-1; size: many; length: 14; CDR3: ATSAPPGQGDYGYT
V: TRBV5-1; size: many; length: 12; CDR3: ASSWDSSTDTQY
V: TRBV20-1; size: few; length: 9; CDR3: SAILSYEQY
V: TRBV28; size: many; length: 15; CDR3: ASRFRGLAGVFHEQY